This TCR beta chain was captured in a study of T-cell memory formation after mild COVID-19. Study observations and caveats: Proof of SARS-CoV-2 specificity was absent for the second-wave clones that crested on day 37. Pre-infection memory showed some responding clones, and this suggested that cross-reactive memory joined.

Constant-segment primers and 5'RACE yielded cDNA libraries for TCR alpha and TCR beta, each carrying sample barcodes and UMIs. TCRdb reprocessed the 5' RACE reads via MiXCR and lists one record per CDR3 protein. The data contain around 83,000 distinct CDR3 sequences, 25% of them seen just once; the ten biggest clones take up roughly two fifths. This clonotype was observed a handful of times. Its specificity is unknown. Germline values: CDR1 SGDLS, CDR2 YYNGEE. V lost 4 bases and J lost 6, with 19 bases in between. The CDR3 covers 15 residues. This chain connects TRBV9 to TRBJ1-1; D might be TRBD1 (6 bases). The sequencing input was PBMCs or a T cell subset sorted from them (not recorded which). This clonotype originated in a man younger than 30 who had mild COVID-19 (a few samples of this study predate the infection). Cell type and time point are not known. CDR3 residues: CASSPMTDRRPEAFF. DNA for the CDR3: TGTGCCAGCAGCCCCATGACAGACAGGCGGCCTGAAGCTTTCTTT.